A selection of T cell receptor beta chains follows, all from one sample in a study of T cells in Graves' hyperthyroidism and ophthalmopathy. Using its own MiXCR run on the multiplex PCR reads, TCRdb lists one record per CDR3 protein. The table lists hundreds of thousands of distinct CDR3 sequences, around 13% of them singletons. The sequencing sample was made of blood. Source of these receptors: a woman in her late teens or twenties with Graves' hyperthyroidism. Each CDR3 is given with its conserved first and last residue. The D gene is left open where the match is weak. Rows give clone size only sometimes, using once, few, many, or a class for an expanded clone.

clone_size j_call d_call v_call cdr3_aa cdr3_nt
many TRBJ1-1 - TRBV12-3/TRBV12-4 CASSVGKVMFTEAFF TGTGCCAGCAGCGTGGGGAAAGTGATGTTCACTGAAGCTTTCTTT
- TRBJ2-5 - TRBV24-1 CATSDRTAQETQYF TGTGCCACCAGTGATAGGACGGCCCAAGAGACCCAGTACTTC
few TRBJ2-3 TRBD1 TRBV6-4 CASSESRTGISTDTQYF TGTGCCAGCAGTGAGAGTAGGACAGGGATATCCACAGATACGCAGTATTTT
many TRBJ2-1 - TRBV11-2 CASSSRTSYNEQFF TGTGCCAGCAGCTCTAGGACTTCCTACAATGAGCAGTTCTTC
few TRBJ1-5 TRBD1 TRBV30 CAWSPTGVQPQHF TGTGCCTGGAGTCCAACAGGGGTTCAGCCCCAGCATTTT
- TRBJ2-5 - TRBV6-2/TRBV6-3 CASRPFLGQETQYF TGTGCCAGCAGGCCCTTTTTGGGCCAAGAGACCCAGTACTTC
many TRBJ1-2 TRBD1 TRBV7-9 CASSRTGSNYGYTF TGTGCCAGCAGCCGGACAGGGTCTAACTATGGCTACACCTTC
many TRBJ1-5 TRBD1 TRBV30 CAWSPRDREGQPQHF TGTGCCTGGAGTCCAAGGGACAGGGAAGGACAGCCCCAGCATTTT
- TRBJ2-7 - TRBV12-3/TRBV12-4 CASSLPGRSAYEQYF TGTGCCAGCAGTTTACCAGGGAGGTCCGCCTACGAGCAGTACTTC
few TRBJ2-7 - TRBV7-2 CASSLAAGLGYEQYF TGTGCCAGCAGCTTAGCGGCAGGACTGGGGTACGAGCAGTACTTC
- TRBJ2-7 - TRBV19 CASSWRSTYEQYF TGTGCCAGTAGTTGGAGGTCCACCTACGAGCAGTACTTC
many TRBJ1-5 - TRBV6-2/TRBV6-3 CASRPFSPGDQPQHF TGTGCCAGCAGGCCCTTCTCGCCCGGGGATCAGCCCCAGCATTTT
many TRBJ1-1 TRBD1 TRBV28 CASRATGTGWAEAFF TGTGCCAGCAGAGCGACCGGGACAGGGTGGGCTGAAGCTTTCTTT
many TRBJ1-2 TRBD1 TRBV12-3/TRBV12-4 CASRSLSGQNYGYTF TGTGCCAGCAGATCACTTTCGGGACAGAACTATGGCTACACCTTC
few TRBJ2-7 - TRBV7-9 CASSLLVGAYSYEQYF TGTGCCAGCAGCTTACTGGTGGGGGCCTACTCCTACGAGCAGTACTTC
few TRBJ1-1 - TRBV18 CASSSPLNRETEAFF TGTGCCAGCTCATCACCCCTTAACAGGGAGACTGAAGCTTTCTTT
many TRBJ2-1 TRBD2 TRBV30 CAWSVRIAGSGNEQFF TGTGCCTGGAGTGTACGGATAGCGGGGAGTGGCAATGAGCAGTTCTTC
few TRBJ2-2 - TRBV30 CACDRRAWAGELFF TGTGCCTGCGATCGGAGGGCCTGGGCCGGGGAGCTGTTTTTT
many TRBJ2-7 - TRBV6-1 CASRPPFPGSRYEQYF TGTGCCAGCAGGCCTCCGTTCCCGGGTAGTCGGTACGAGCAGTACTTC
many TRBJ2-1 - TRBV13 CASSYPGRASSYNEQFF TGTGCCAGCAGCTACCCAGGACGGGCGAGCTCCTACAATGAGCAGTTCTTC
few TRBJ2-7 - TRBV11-2 CASSQPTTRREQYF TGTGCCAGCAGCCAACCCACGACACGTCGCGAGCAGTACTTC
many TRBJ2-5 - TRBV7-9 CASSLPSRGAAQYF TGTGCCAGCAGCTTACCATCAAGGGGCGCGGCCCAGTACTTC
few TRBJ2-2 - TRBV5-1 CASSLGGMPNTGELFF TGCGCCAGCAGCTTGGGGGGGATGCCGAACACCGGGGAGCTGTTTTTT
- TRBJ2-1 - TRBV12-3/TRBV12-4 CASSQTKVEQFF TGTGCCAGCAGTCAAACCAAAGTTGAGCAGTTCTTC
few TRBJ2-2 - TRBV6-6 CASSYRRNTGELFF TGTGCCAGCAGTTACCGTAGGAACACCGGGGAGCTGTTTTTT
few TRBJ2-7 TRBD2 TRBV20-1 CSILEASGTRPLYEQYF TGCAGTATTCTGGAGGCTAGCGGGACGCGGCCACTATACGAGCAGTACTTC
- TRBJ2-1 - TRBV12-3/TRBV12-4 CASIRDDYNEQFF TGTGCCAGCATTCGGGATGACTACAATGAGCAGTTCTTC
many TRBJ2-1 - TRBV2 CASRARSTPAYNEQFF TGTGCCAGCAGAGCCCGATCGACCCCCGCCTACAATGAGCAGTTCTTC